This T cell receptor beta chain came from a study of naive and memory T cell subsets. Overall study findings and caveats: TCR counts from RNA may reflect activation-linked expression changes. From naive to CM, EM and EMRA, diversity decreased and Gini increased. Especially in CD8 cells, naive repertoires contained a few larger clonotypes, possibly CD45RA-re-expressing memory cells.

A word on this clonotype: As yet, its antigen is unknown.

Both TRBC1 and TRBC2 were covered by a beta constant-region primer of two equimolar oligonucleotides. The ligated cDNA underwent four PCR rounds using SP2 and nested alpha and beta constant-region primers. Using its own MiXCR run on the UMI-ligation and nested PCR reads, TCRdb lists one record per CDR3 protein. The table records fewer than 150,000 distinct CDR3 sequences, approximately 20% of them present only once. The sequencing sample was made of naive CD8+ T cells from blood. The receptor was isolated from a human donor in good health.

In DNA form, the CDR3 reads TGTGCCACCAGCAGAGAATCCGGAGATTCCTACGAGCAGTACTTC. Protein product: CATSRESGDSYEQYF. V and J are TRBV15 and TRBJ2-7; D gene ambiguous. Germline V gene lookup returns CDR1 LNHNV and CDR2 YYDKDF (reference sequence). Deletions cut 0 bases from V and 1 base from J, with 10 bases between. The CDR3 is 15 residues long.